This T cell receptor beta chain was sequenced in a study of blood T cells in healthy people across ages. General study points: Among T cells, TCR beta diversity per million cells dropped roughly linearly as age rose.

In regard to this clonotype: Its matching antigen is unknown.

Through a sample-barcoded 5' primer and a J-beta primer mix, a second PCR was run for roughly 6 to 11 cycles. TCRdb independently ran MiXCR on the 5' RACE reads; one entry per CDR3 protein. The sample lists around 1,800,000 distinct CDR3 sequences, roughly two fifths occurring once. V lost 6 bases and J lost 7; bases outside the gene matches: 4. This CDR3 is 14 amino acids long. This receptor was obtained from a human donor in good health. This rearrangement joins TRBV12-3 or TRBV12-4 to TRBJ2-1; 12 bases fit TRBD1. The sequenced sample consisted of blood. CDR3 loop: CASRGQGARNEQFF. The CDR3 DNA follows: TGTGCCAGCAGGGGACAGGGGGCCAGGAATGAGCAGTTCTTC.